Listed here is a single T cell receptor (beta chain). Its matching antigen is unknown. Here immunoSEQ multiplex PCR was the method, and the copy in TCRdb shows in-frame clones only, minus some. The table has 80,000 to 95,000 clones, 65% to 90% seen once. The source of the sample is a study of OX40 agonist ivuxolimab in advanced cancers. Study in general: The study enrolled dose-escalation patients with hepatocellular carcinoma, melanoma, renal cell or head and neck cancer. Whole-study results and caveats: The study found that CD8+ T cells averaged more expanded clones than CD4+. Antigen specificity was not determined for the expanded peripheral T cells. Among the lowest peripheral clonal expansion occurred in 0.1-3.0 mg/kg partial responders.

CDR1 and CDR2 from the germline V gene are LNHDA and SQIVND (reference sequence). With V trimmed by 7 bases and J by 6 bases, 6 bases remained unmatched. The CDR3 runs 14 residues. The sequence was collected from an adult with an advanced solid tumor such as melanoma, head and neck, liver or kidney cancer. The sequences come from CD4+ or CD8+ T cells sorted from blood, collected in a trial of the OX40 agonist ivuxolimab. The chain employs TRBV19 and TRBJ1-4; 9 bases agree with TRBD1. CDR3 loop: CASNTGGRDEKLFF. In nucleotides, the CDR3 is TGTGCCAGTAACACAGGGGGCAGGGATGAAAAACTGTTTTTT.